The 8 T cell receptor beta chains below all came from one sample that was sequenced in a study of cytomegalovirus exposure and HLA in healthy donors. The PCR ran on 60 Vbeta and 13 Jbeta primers. Clones were sequenced by immunoSEQ multiplex PCR, and TCRdb holds only the in-frame ones, with some missing. The sample consists of some 140,000 clones, 70% to 80% of them appearing once. The sequenced sample consisted of PBMCs. The receptor set was obtained from a man aged 30-40 years in good health and CMV-seronegative.

The V and J genes are TRBV4-2 and TRBJ2-5; 12 nucleotides agree with TRBD1. The CDR3 is 16 amino acids. Germline trimming cut 0 bases from V and 7 bases from J; bases unmatched to any gene: 6. Per germline, CDR1 LGHNA and CDR2 YNFKEQ. For the CDR3, the DNA is TGTGCCAGCAGCCAAGAAGGGGGACAGGGGGCTCGGACCCAGTACTTC. It yields the protein CASSQEGGQGARTQYF.

Here the CDR3 reads CASSVGGGTTDTQYF. As DNA, the CDR3 is TGTGCCAGCAGCGTCGGCGGGGGCACAACAGATACGCAGTATTTT. The V call is TRBV9, the J call TRBJ2-3; maybe TRBD2 (7 bases). CDR1 is SGDLS and CDR2 is YYNGEE in the germline V gene. Trimming shortened V by 2 bases and J by 3 bases, and 13 bases separated the two germline ends. The CDR3 spans 15 residues.

This clone came up once. This chain uses TRBV29-1 with TRBJ2-1; 10 nucleotides agree with TRBD2. With V trimmed by 8 bases and J by 10 bases, 14 bases remained unmatched. Germline V gives CDR1 SQVTM, CDR2 ANQGSEA. This CDR3 is 14 amino acids long. The CDR3: CSTAGGSGGSEQFF. The CDR3 nucleotides are TGCAGCACCGCTGGGGGTAGCGGGGGGAGCGAGCAGTTCTTC.

The chain recombines TRBV18 with TRBJ1-1; 7 bases line up with TRBD1. Germline loops: CDR1 KGHSH, CDR2 LQKENI. The CDR3 length is 15 residues. V lost 3 bases and J lost 6; bases outside the gene matches: 10. CDR3 bases: TGTGCCAGCTCACCGTCCGAGGGACAGAGGTCTGAAGCTTTCTTT. It codes for CASSPSEGQRSEAFF.

The chain recombines TRBV7-2 with TRBJ2-7; possibly TRBD2 for D (5 bases). The V and J ends lost 5 bases and 3 bases respectively, with 11 bases between them. Germline CDR1 and CDR2: SGHTA and FQGNSA. This CDR3 is built from 13 residues. The CDR3 coding sequence is TGTGCCAGCAGCCCGAGGGTCTTCTACGAGCAGTACTTC. Amino acids: CASSPRVFYEQYF.

The gene calls are TRBV19 and TRBJ2-5; 8 nucleotides align to TRBD1. The CDR3 sequence is 14 residues long. The junction had 7 bases not matched to a gene; V was cut back by 5 bases and J by 5 bases. Germline loops: CDR1 LNHDA, CDR2 SQIVND (reference sequence). In nucleotides, the CDR3 is TGTGCCAGTAGTTCAGGACAGGGTCTGGAGACCCAGTACTTC. Its translation is CASSSGQGLETQYF. The whole variable domain, filled in from reference TRBV19 and TRBJ2-5, reads DGGITQSPKYLFRKEGQNVTLSCEQNLNHDAMYWYRQDPGQGLRLIYYSQIVNDFQKGDIAEGYSVSREKKESFPLTVTSAQKNPTAFYLCASSSGQGLETQYFGPGTRLLVL.

The chain links TRBV10-3 to TRBJ2-3, with TRBD2 identical over 10 bases. Trimming cost V 3 bases and J 3 bases; bases outside gene matches: 9. Germline loops: CDR1 ENHRY, CDR2 SYGVKD. This CDR3 contains 17 residues. The CDR3 DNA reads TGTGCCATCAGTGAAAGAGGACTAGCGGATCAAACAGATACGCAGTATTTT. Translating gives CAISERGLADQTDTQYF.

The table lists this clone with a count of one. V usage is TRBV29-1 and J usage is TRBJ1-3; D possibly corresponds to TRBD1 (6 bases). Trimming took 7 bases from V and 1 from J, leaving 11 bases between them. CDR1 SQVTM and CDR2 ANQGSEA come from the germline V gene. This CDR3 comprises 13 residues. CDR3 sequence reads: CSALTGSGNTIYF. In DNA, the CDR3 is TGCAGCGCCCTGACAGGTTCTGGAAACACCATATATTTT.